The 18 T cell receptor beta chains below were found in one sample sequenced in a study of radiation and T cells in renal cell carcinoma. Treatment reported: treatment-naive control, cytoreductive nephrectomy. The assay was immunoSEQ multiplex PCR, and TCRdb's table has in-frame clones only and misses some. The sample records 5,700 or so clones, roughly 72% being singletons. Here the sequenced sample was tumor tissue, taken from a patient whose treatment was nephrectomy without radiotherapy. The receptor set was obtained from a human donor with renal cell carcinoma.

This clone was seen only a few times. The rearrangement links TRBV5-8 to TRBJ2-7; D is undetermined. Per the germline V gene, CDR1 is SGHTS and CDR2 is YDEGEE. There are 12 residues in the CDR3. V was clipped by 1 base and J by 2 bases, with 4 bases between them. The CDR3 DNA reads TGTGCCAGCAGCTTGAGAGCCTACGAGCAGTACTTC. It translates to CASSLRAYEQYF.

In its sample, this clone was seen a few times. The chain couples TRBV19 to TRBJ2-2, with D uncertain. The germline V gene encodes CDR1 LNHDA and CDR2 SQIVND (reference sequence). The V and J ends lost 3 bases and 2 bases respectively, with 10 bases between them. This CDR3 is 15 amino acids long. CDR3 sequence: CASSMASTNTGELFF. CDR3 coding DNA: TGTGCCAGTAGTATGGCCAGCACAAACACCGGGGAGCTGTTTTTT.

This rearrangement joins TRBV9 to TRBJ2-1; TRBD2 aligns across 13 bases. Germline V gene sequence: CDR1 SGDLS, CDR2 YYNGEE. This CDR3 is built from 15 residues. The trim removed 5 bases at V and 8 bases at J, leaving 7 bases unmatched. CDR3 DNA sequence: TGTGCCAGCAGTTCCGGACTAGCGGGAGACCATGAGCAGTTCTTC. It codes for CASSSGLAGDHEQFF.

This rearrangement joins TRBV4-1 to TRBJ2-5, with 13 positions matching TRBD2. The last part of the DNA fits TRBJ2-7 better; the J call may be wrong. The CDR3 has 15 amino acids. Germline V gene data show CDR1 as MGHRA and CDR2 as YSYEKL. This chain's CDR3 is CASSQTSGRFYEQYF. Here the CDR3 DNA reads TGCGCCAGCAGCCAGACTAGCGGGAGGTTCTACGAGCAGTACTTC.

This rearrangement joins TRBV6-5 to TRBJ2-1, with 13 bases fitting TRBD2. The CDR3 consists of 15 residues. Germline CDR1 is MNHEY and CDR2 is SVGAGI. V shed 6 bases and J 8 bases; nucleotides not matched to a gene: 7. As DNA, the CDR3 is TGTGCCAGCAGATACCCGGGACTAGCGGGATATGAGCAGTTCTTC. It specifies CASRYPGLAGYEQFF.

This clone was seen only a few times. The chain joins TRBV4-3 to TRBJ2-7; 7 bases fit TRBD2. V dropped 0 bases and J dropped 2; count of bases not matched to a gene: 4. CDR1 LGHNA and CDR2 YSLEER come from the germline V gene. The CDR3 loop spans 15 amino acids. The CDR3 loop is CASSQELARPYEQYF. The CDR3 coding sequence is TGCGCCAGCAGCCAAGAACTAGCGCGTCCCTACGAGCAGTACTTC.

This clone has more than one count but fewer than ten. The chain links TRBV5-4 to TRBJ2-3, with TRBD2 as a possible D gene (6 bases). The V gene lost 4 bases and the J gene lost 3 bases, with 15 bases spanning the gap. CDR3 length: 15 amino acids. Germline assignment: CDR1 SGHNT and CDR2 YYREEE (reference sequence). Here the CDR3 reads CASSRDRGRTDTQYF. CDR3 sequence (DNA): TGTGCCAGCAGCCGGGACCGGGGGAGGACAGATACGCAGTATTTT.

In this sample, this clone turned up a few times. The chain recombines TRBV27 with TRBJ1-1; possible D gene TRBD1, 5 bases. The CDR3 is made up of 17 amino acids. Trimming pared 8 bases from V and 5 bases from J, leaving 27 bases between. Germline CDR1 is MNHEY and CDR2 is SMNVEV (reference sequence). In DNA, the CDR3 is TGTGCCAGCCCCCCCGCTAGTACAGGATACGGATGGACTGAAGCTTTCTTT. Its protein is CASPPASTGYGWTEAFF.

This clone has a handful of counts. The chain has TRBV28 and TRBJ1-1; 7 bases align to TRBD1. This CDR3 spans 16 amino acids. The germline CDR1 and CDR2 sequences are MDHEN and SYDVKM. V shed 7 bases and J 1 base; nucleotides not matched to a gene: 12. The CDR3 DNA follows: TGTGCCAGCATACCTCCTCACGGACAGGCGAACACTGAAGCTTTCTTT. Translation: CASIPPHGQANTEAFF.

The rearrangement links TRBV10-3 to TRBJ1-4; D is possibly TRBD1 (5 bases). Between the trimmed V and J ends, which lost 0 bases and 8 bases, there was a span of 13 bases. Germline lookup yields CDR1 ENHRY and CDR2 SYGVKD. The CDR3 is made up of 15 amino acids. CDR3 DNA: TGTGCCATCAGTGAGTCGAACGCCAGGGTCGAAAAACTGTTTTTT. This codes for CAISESNARVEKLFF.

This chain uses TRBV4-3 with TRBJ2-3; D is ambiguous. Trimming shortened V by 0 bases and J by 8 bases, and 15 bases separated the two germline ends. The CDR3 runs to 15 residues. From germline, CDR1 is LGHNA and CDR2 YSLEER. The CDR3 reads CASSQEDAGTGTQYF. CDR3 bases: TGCGCCAGCAGCCAAGAGGACGCAGGCACGGGTACGCAGTATTTT.

The CDR3 spells CASSSTDNTGELFF. In nucleotides, the CDR3 is TGTGCCAGCTCATCCACTGACAACACCGGGGAGCTGTTTTTT. The chain combines TRBV18 with TRBJ2-2; D not certain. The CDR3 loop spans 14 amino acids. Germline V gene lookup returns CDR1 KGHSH and CDR2 LQKENI. V dropped 5 bases and J dropped 2 bases, with 9 bases sitting between them.

A single count supports this clone. The chain combines TRBV5-8 with TRBJ2-7; TRBD2 matches 10 bases. CDR3 length: 15 amino acids. The V gene's germline CDR1 is SGHTS and CDR2 YDEGEE. The ends lost 2 bases at V and 6 bases at J; junction bases unmatched: 8. In DNA, the CDR3 is TGTGCCAGCAGCTTAGCGGGAGGGTCGAGGGGCGAGCAGTACTTC. This encodes CASSLAGGSRGEQYF.

The V and J genes are TRBV29-1 and TRBJ2-1; 7 positions agree with TRBD2. CDR1 is SQVTM and CDR2 is ANQGSEA in the germline V gene. After removal of 4 bases from V and 15 bases from J, the junction contained 18 bases not matched to a gene. The CDR3 has 14 amino acids. The CDR3 loop is CSVAGTIGLDAPFF. Here the CDR3 DNA reads TGCAGCGTTGCCGGTACTATTGGACTAGATGCTCCGTTCTTC.

This clone was seen a handful of times. This chain joins TRBV5-1 and TRBJ2-7; TRBD2 is a possible D gene (5 bases). Trimming pared 10 bases from V and 6 bases from J, leaving 17 bases between. From germline, CDR1 is SGHRS and CDR2 YFSETQ. CDR3 length: 12 amino acids. In DNA form, the CDR3 reads TGCGCCCCAAACGGGGTCCGCCGCGAGCAGTACTTC. It translates to CAPNGVRREQYF.

This clone was seen a single time. The chain links TRBV27 to TRBJ2-3; D uncertain. The CDR3 runs to 15 residues. CDR1 is MNHEY, CDR2 SMNVEV, per germline (reference sequence). V lost 2 bases and J lost 0, with 9 bases in between. The CDR3 DNA sequence: TGTGCCAGCAGTTTAGCCAGAGGAAGCACAGATACGCAGTATTTT. Amino acids: CASSLARGSTDTQYF.

This rearrangement joins TRBV2 to TRBJ2-3; possibly TRBD2 for D (7 bases). Germline loops: CDR1 SNHLY, CDR2 FYNNEI. This CDR3 is built from 13 residues. Trimming cost V 8 bases and J 4 bases, with 13 bases left between them. CDR3 sequence reads: CASELGGADTQYF. The CDR3 DNA follows: TGTGCCAGCGAGCTAGGGGGGGCAGATACGCAGTATTTT.

This clone has just a few counts. The chain combines TRBV6-5 with TRBJ1-1; 10 bases agree with TRBD1. Germline V gene lookup returns CDR1 MNHEY and CDR2 SVGAGI. There are 14 residues in the CDR3. V shed 6 bases and J 4 bases; nucleotides not matched to a gene: 5. The CDR3 DNA reads TGTGCCAGCAGGCGACAGGGGGCCGGCACTGAAGCTTTCTTT. This translates into CASRRQGAGTEAFF.